This paragraph reports one TCR beta chain. Antigen: not known. The data belong to a study of identical twins. Germline values: CDR1 MNHEY, CDR2 SMNVEV (reference sequence). Trimming took 5 bases from V and 1 from J; bases not matched to a gene: 10. The CDR3 runs to 16 residues. A single record per CDR3 protein comes from TCRdb applying MiXCR to the 5' RACE reads. This table has about 530,000 distinct CDR3 sequences, approximately 14% appearing once. Study-level points and caveats: Monozygotic twin pairs showed more out-of-frame TCR alpha sharing than models estimated.

These data were likewise used in another study, on yellow fever vaccine responses in identical twins.

This TCR derives from a young woman in good health. The genes are TRBV27 and TRBJ2-7, with 8 nucleotides matching TRBD2. The specimen was CD4+ T cells sorted from blood. The CDR3 loop is CASSRGGVAGSYEQYF. The CDR3, as DNA: TGTGCCAGCAGTAGGGGTGGGGTAGCGGGATCCTACGAGCAGTACTTC.